This is a list of T cell receptor beta chains from one sample in a study of blood T cell repertoires in COVID-19. Profiling relied on immunoSEQ multiplex PCR, and the TCRdb table lists in-frame clones only, not all of them. The sample lists 200,000 to 250,000 clones; more than 80% were seen once. Sample: peripheral blood. The receptors here all came from a woman in her twenties or thirties with COVID-19, enrolled during active disease. Both conserved end residues are part of each CDR3. Fields, in order: J gene, clone size, V gene, D gene, CDR3 protein, CDR3 DNA. A D gene is named only where the DNA matches it firmly. Some rows mark clone size as missing; the rest say once, few, many or name a class of expanded clone.

j_gene: TRBJ1-5
abundance: -
v_gene: TRBV5-5
d_gene: -
CDR3aa: CASSFYPGSNQPQHF
CDR3nt: TGTGCCAGCAGCTTTTACCCAGGGAGCAATCAGCCCCAGCATTTT

j_gene: TRBJ1-1
abundance: -
v_gene: TRBV27
d_gene: -
CDR3aa: CASSITPTGIEAFF
CDR3nt: TGTGCCAGCAGTATTACCCCGACAGGAATTGAAGCTTTCTTT

j_gene: TRBJ2-7
abundance: -
v_gene: TRBV20-1
d_gene: -
CDR3aa: CSASIDYEQYF
CDR3nt: TGCAGTGCTAGCATAGATTACGAGCAGTACTTC

j_gene: TRBJ1-1
abundance: few
v_gene: TRBV5-4
d_gene: -
CDR3aa: CASGGDTGPQRENTEAFF
CDR3nt: TGTGCCAGCGGGGGGGATACCGGGCCCCAACGGGAGAACACTGAAGCTTTCTTT

j_gene: TRBJ1-2
abundance: few
v_gene: TRBV6-6
d_gene: TRBD1
CDR3aa: CASSGTGLYGYTF
CDR3nt: TGTGCCAGCAGTGGGACAGGACTCTATGGCTACACCTTC

j_gene: TRBJ2-1
abundance: -
v_gene: TRBV9
d_gene: -
CDR3aa: CASSVDRGLNEQFF
CDR3nt: TGTGCCAGCAGCGTAGATCGGGGGTTGAATGAGCAGTTCTTC

j_gene: TRBJ2-3
abundance: -
v_gene: TRBV2
d_gene: TRBD2
CDR3aa: CASRSGRGTDTQYF
CDR3nt: TGTGCCAGCCGTAGCGGGAGGGGCACAGATACGCAGTATTTT

j_gene: TRBJ2-6
abundance: -
v_gene: TRBV5-1
d_gene: -
CDR3aa: CASSLAAGTGANVLTF
CDR3nt: TGCGCCAGCAGCTTGGCTGCGGGTACTGGGGCCAACGTCCTGACTTTC

j_gene: TRBJ2-7
abundance: -
v_gene: TRBV28
d_gene: TRBD2
CDR3aa: CASSFPLTGGPNYEQYF
CDR3nt: TGTGCCAGCAGTTTCCCCTTGACGGGAGGCCCCAACTACGAGCAGTACTTC

j_gene: TRBJ2-1
abundance: -
v_gene: TRBV6-6
d_gene: TRBD2
CDR3aa: CASTTSESSYNEQFF
CDR3nt: TGTGCCAGCACCACTAGCGAGAGCTCCTACAATGAGCAGTTCTTC

j_gene: TRBJ1-5
abundance: -
v_gene: TRBV9
d_gene: -
CDR3aa: CASSETPNSNQPQHF
CDR3nt: TGTGCCAGCAGCGAGACACCGAATAGCAATCAGCCCCAGCATTTT

j_gene: TRBJ2-1
abundance: -
v_gene: TRBV5-1
d_gene: -
CDR3aa: CASRELGRFNEQFF
CDR3nt: TGCGCCAGCAGGGAACTAGGGAGGTTCAATGAGCAGTTCTTC

j_gene: TRBJ1-1
abundance: -
v_gene: TRBV7-2
d_gene: -
CDR3aa: CASSLGSAGWNTEAFF
CDR3nt: TGTGCCAGCAGCTTAGGGTCGGCAGGGTGGAACACTGAAGCTTTCTTT

j_gene: TRBJ1-3
abundance: -
v_gene: TRBV2
d_gene: -
CDR3aa: CASSRERSGNTIYF
CDR3nt: TGTGCCAGCAGTCGGGAGAGATCTGGAAACACCATATATTTT

j_gene: TRBJ1-2
abundance: -
v_gene: TRBV10-3
d_gene: TRBD1
CDR3aa: CAISEVGSGDRRYYGYTF
CDR3nt: TGTGCCATCAGTGAAGTGGGATCCGGGGACAGGCGATACTATGGCTACACCTTC

j_gene: TRBJ2-1
abundance: -
v_gene: TRBV6-6
d_gene: TRBD1
CDR3aa: CASSYSDRGLSNEQFF
CDR3nt: TGTGCCAGCAGTTACTCCGACAGGGGGCTTAGTAATGAGCAGTTCTTC

j_gene: TRBJ1-2
abundance: -
v_gene: TRBV3-1/TRBV3-2
d_gene: -
CDR3aa: CASSPFPNYGYTF
CDR3nt: TGTGCCAGCAGCCCATTCCCGAACTATGGCTACACTTTC

j_gene: TRBJ2-7
abundance: -
v_gene: TRBV6-5
d_gene: TRBD1
CDR3aa: CASTTRTGDEQYF
CDR3nt: TGTGCCAGCACTACAAGAACAGGGGACGAGCAGTACTTC

j_gene: TRBJ1-2
abundance: -
v_gene: TRBV29-1
d_gene: -
CDR3aa: CSVDGQGGSGYTF
CDR3nt: TGCAGCGTTGATGGGCAGGGAGGGAGTGGCTACACCTTC

j_gene: TRBJ2-2
abundance: -
v_gene: TRBV6-6
d_gene: -
CDR3aa: CASSYFRDRESGELFF
CDR3nt: TGTGCCAGCAGTTACTTTCGTGATCGGGAGTCAGGGGAGCTGTTTTTT

j_gene: TRBJ2-1
abundance: -
v_gene: TRBV9
d_gene: -
CDR3aa: CASTSGGSGYNEQFF
CDR3nt: TGTGCCAGCACCTCCGGTGGAAGCGGCTACAATGAGCAGTTCTTC

j_gene: TRBJ2-5
abundance: -
v_gene: TRBV5-6
d_gene: -
CDR3aa: CASSLMGGQETQYF
CDR3nt: TGTGCCAGCAGCTTGATGGGGGGACAAGAGACCCAGTACTTC

j_gene: TRBJ2-5
abundance: -
v_gene: TRBV4-3
d_gene: -
CDR3aa: CASSQDLSRGQETQYF
CDR3nt: TGCGCCAGCAGCCAAGATTTATCCAGGGGCCAAGAGACCCAGTACTTC

j_gene: TRBJ1-6
abundance: -
v_gene: TRBV2
d_gene: -
CDR3aa: CASSEAQGVGSPLHF
CDR3nt: TGTGCCAGCAGTGAAGCGCAGGGTGTGGGTTCACCCCTCCACTTT

j_gene: TRBJ1-1
abundance: -
v_gene: TRBV11-1
d_gene: -
CDR3aa: CASTPLNTEAFF
CDR3nt: TGTGCCAGCACCCCTTTGAACACTGAAGCTTTCTTT

j_gene: TRBJ1-4
abundance: once
v_gene: TRBV3-1/TRBV3-2
d_gene: -
CDR3aa: CASSQVGGTNEKLFF
CDR3nt: TGTGCCAGCAGCCAAGTGGGGGGAACTAATGAAAAACTGTTTTTT

j_gene: TRBJ1-2
abundance: -
v_gene: TRBV6-5
d_gene: TRBD1
CDR3aa: CASTPETGPLGYTF
CDR3nt: TGTGCCAGCACCCCCGAGACAGGGCCTCTCGGCTACACCTTC

j_gene: TRBJ2-1
abundance: once
v_gene: TRBV5-6
d_gene: -
CDR3aa: CASSSPIGGRRSEQFF
CDR3nt: TGTGCCAGCAGCTCCCCCATTGGGGGGAGGCGGTCTGAGCAGTTCTTC

j_gene: TRBJ2-7
abundance: once
v_gene: TRBV19
d_gene: -
CDR3aa: CASSNLRQPYEQYF
CDR3nt: TGTGCCAGTAGTAACCTAAGACAGCCCTACGAGCAGTACTTC

j_gene: TRBJ2-5
abundance: few
v_gene: TRBV12-3/TRBV12-4
d_gene: -
CDR3aa: CASRQNQETQYF
CDR3nt: TGTGCCAGTCGACAAAACCAAGAGACCCAGTACTTC

j_gene: TRBJ1-4
abundance: -
v_gene: TRBV6-2/TRBV6-3
d_gene: TRBD1
CDR3aa: CASSYGGQGSEKLFF
CDR3nt: TGTGCCAGCAGTTACGGAGGACAGGGTAGTGAAAAACTGTTTTTT

j_gene: TRBJ2-7
abundance: few
v_gene: TRBV7-9
d_gene: TRBD1
CDR3aa: CASSFPEGQGDYEQYF
CDR3nt: TGTGCCAGCAGCTTTCCAGAGGGACAGGGGGACTACGAGCAGTACTTC

j_gene: TRBJ2-7
abundance: -
v_gene: TRBV6-2/TRBV6-3
d_gene: -
CDR3aa: CASSFAAASSYEQYF
CDR3nt: TGTGCCAGCAGTTTCGCGGCTGCCAGCTCCTACGAGCAGTACTTC

j_gene: TRBJ2-5
abundance: -
v_gene: TRBV5-1
d_gene: TRBD1
CDR3aa: CASSLGDREKQETQYF
CDR3nt: TGCGCCAGCAGCTTGGGGGACAGAGAAAAACAAGAGACCCAGTACTTC

j_gene: TRBJ2-7
abundance: -
v_gene: TRBV6-2/TRBV6-3
d_gene: -
CDR3aa: CASSLPGHLEQYF
CDR3nt: TGTGCCAGCAGCCTCCCGGGACACCTCGAGCAGTACTTC

j_gene: TRBJ1-1
abundance: -
v_gene: TRBV9
d_gene: -
CDR3aa: CASSTGTPTEAFF
CDR3nt: TGTGCCAGCAGCACGGGGACTCCCACTGAAGCTTTCTTT